The sequence of this TCR beta chain was determined in a study of cytomegalovirus exposure and HLA in healthy donors (dated by TCRdb to the late 2010s). Broadly, across the study: An earlier analysis of several hundred of the donors reported more than 250 Gb of sequence data and 120 million or so unique TCR beta sequences from about 180 million T cells. Roughly 300 gigabases of sequencing data and approximately 85 million unique TCR sequences were included in an early release covering several hundred HLA-typed donors. The genetic ancestry cluster associated with self-reported Caucasian donors included 65% to 90% of the roughly 400 genotyped donors. The study was designed to test whether signatures of past pathogen exposure could be identified by cataloging public T cell receptors. The study used immunosequencing to profile the T cell repertoires of approximately 650 subjects and linked those repertoires to cytomegalovirus serostatus. Along with the roughly 610-subject first cohort, a separate validation cohort of 120 different subjects was used. To predict cytomegalovirus infection status, the study brought together high-throughput TCR immunosequencing, statistical association of individual TCRs with disease status, and machine learning. A later analysis re-examined previously published TCR beta repertoires from more than 600 donors and added high-resolution HLA genotyping to investigate patterns of TCR occurrence. Rather than drawing on any new phenotypic data, the later analysis identified candidate immune exposures from TCR beta sequences and the way those sequences occurred across donors. To decide whether each TCR beta V gene segment behaved as functional or pseudogenic, an earlier analysis of some 540 of the donors relied on high-throughput TCR beta sequencing. Alongside the repertoire data, information on donor age, sex, ethnicity and CMV serostatus was compiled. A later genetic analysis used genome-wide SNP genotypes for about three fifths of the 666 donors, treating that subset as a discovery cohort. Every discovery cohort repertoire had been produced on one sequencing platform. HLA typing included class I and class II loci at four-digit resolution. Typing coverage differed by locus: A, B, C, DRB1 and DQB1 were typed in about 629-640 donors, DQA1 in 522, DPA1 in around 580, and DPB1 in around 440. Because of strong linkage in the cohort, roughly 5 DR-DQ haplotypes were treated as single units for association and clustering. Among around 400 genotyped donors of the cohort, an average of around 240,000 unique TCR beta nucleotide sequences was sequenced per donor, of which about 19% were non-productive. Results the study describes overall, beyond this receptor: Roughly 17 rarely observed V segments, including chromosome 9 orphons, were excluded from the earlier analysis of 550 to 700 of the donors because counts were too low. In a later genetic analysis, fewer N-insertions in productive TCRs were reported among donors in an Asian-associated ancestry cluster than the roughly 700-donor mean. The sequencing pipeline was judged likely to have produced a cluster of highly shared sequence variants as a technical artifact. At a false discovery rate of 0.05, a later analysis linked some 17,000 TCR beta sequences to specific HLA alleles. In both the original and validation cohorts, the classifier was reported to diagnose cytomegalovirus status with high specificity and sensitivity. V-gene and J-gene trimming of TCR beta chains was associated with a missense DCLRE1C variant in a later genetic analysis, and the association was replicated in an independent cohort. According to a later analysis, parvovirus B19, influenza, CMV and Epstein-Barr virus appeared linked to several top co-occurrence clusters. In an earlier analysis of fewer than 700 of the donors, most TCR beta V segments appeared in productive rearrangements about 90% or about 30% of the time, broadly matching IMGT annotations. A further reported finding was that TCR beta sequences accurately predicted the HLA-A and HLA-B alleles for most subjects in the first cohort. It was suggested by the authors that the approach could potentially be generalized to other disease states and immunological phenotypes. A total of fewer than 200 TCR beta chains were listed by the study as associated with cytomegalovirus. In a later analysis, most CMV-associated TCR beta chains were found to appear HLA-restricted, with HLA associations seemingly driven largely by CMV exposure. In vitro tests confirmed that a few of the cytomegalovirus-associated TCR beta chains recognize cytomegalovirus antigens. Most TCR sequences were observed very rarely across donors, whereas some public TCRs were present in many individuals. A later analysis found that HLA-associated TCR beta chains were more clonally expanded and had lower generation probabilities than equally common non-associated chains. Roughly uniform sequencing depth across donors was assumed in presence/absence analyses, although this assumption may not hold. The only immune exposure information available for the cohort was CMV serostatus. Some IMGT-functional V segments, including TRBV6-2 and TRBV6-3, could not be distinguished by the 87-base-pair reads and were therefore excluded. Linkage disequilibrium might explain the correlated functional status among segregating V segments, but an unknown experimental factor could not be ruled out. Because HLA typing was missing for some donors at each locus, association tests included only the typed subset. Only TCR beta chains were sequenced in this cohort, and the absence of alpha or paired-chain data limited detectable features. In a later analysis, the rate of TCR association differed among HLA loci, with DRB1 alleles having the most associated TCRs and HLA-C alleles having the fewest. When HLA alleles, especially DR and DQ, strongly co-occurred, TCR associations were difficult to assign to individual alleles.

The cohort comprised 666 healthy bone marrow donors. All cohort members were sampled while nominally healthy, although unrecorded immune exposures were likely present. The donor tested CMV seronegative, placing the donor among the 350 to 400 seronegative members of the cohort. A peripheral blood sample was provided by each donor, and peripheral blood mononuclear cells were used for TCR beta sequencing. The Qiagen DNeasy Blood Extraction Kit was used to extract genomic DNA from the blood cell samples. Libraries were built with the immunoSEQ multiplex PCR assay. For the multiplex PCR, a mixture combining 60 forward primers for TCR Vbeta segments and 13 reverse primers for TCR Jbeta segments was used. The CDR3 region of rearranged TCR beta genes was amplified from genomic DNA by a multiplex PCR assay. The Illumina HiSeq System was used to sequence the amplified TCR beta libraries as 87-base-pair reads. Per the authors' processing: A later analysis counted about 80 million unique TCR beta chains across the 500 to 850 repertoires, and roughly 10 million of these chains were shared by at least two donors. Raw reads were error-corrected and collapsed into unique sequences by a nearest-neighbor algorithm in which closely related sequences were merged to remove PCR and sequencing errors. Alignment of CDR3 sequences to IMGT reference sequences was used to assign V, D and J gene segments. For a sequence to be retained, a match of at least six nucleotides to both a V gene segment and a J gene segment was required. Rearrangements were classified as productive when the CDR3 lacked stop codons and remained in frame with V and J, and all other rearrangements were classified as non-productive. CDR3 was defined according to IMGT convention as the region running from the second conserved V-encoded cysteine to the conserved J-encoded phenylalanine. The earlier analysis of about 560 of the donors excluded any sequence lacking an unambiguous match to a single V gene segment. An earlier analysis of over 450 of the donors classified V segments as functional when productive rearrangements were above 56.7% and as segregating when the standard deviation between donors was above 5%. A statistical classification framework was built to diagnose cytomegalovirus status from the catalog of TCR beta chain sequences. V and J gene assignment, in a later analysis, came from comparing TCR nucleotide sequences with IMGT/GENE-DB human TR gene sequences. In a later analysis, CDR3 sequences and most-parsimonious VDJ recombination scenarios were assigned using the TCRdist pipeline. In a later analysis, every TCR beta chain was defined by the combination of its CDR3 amino acid sequence and its V-gene family, and reads without a unique V-gene family were dropped. A later analysis removed 592 highly shared, low-generation-probability nucleotide sequences to deal with suspected cross-contamination and a sequencing artifact. In a later analysis, a clonal expansion index was calculated for each public chain from normalized within-repertoire ranks of inferred template counts. A later analysis computed generation probabilities with a VDJ recombination model fitted to out-of-frame rearrangements, and checked the results against IGoR. A later analysis scored TCR-TCR, TCR-HLA and TCR-CMV co-occurrence with hypergeometric tests, applying a repertoire-size bias correction to TCR pairs. In a later analysis, false discovery rates were estimated by permuting HLA or CMV assignments 20 times. A later analysis grouped co-occurring TCRs with DBSCAN, adding TCRdist sequence similarity when clustering within HLA-allele-positive subsets. Co-occurrence clustering excluded repertoires with fewer than 30,000 or more than 120,000 public chains, plus five with anomalous nucleotide sharing. TCRdb mirrors the immuneACCESS table, restricted to in-frame sequences. Some clones are absent from its copies; in checked studies, under half trace to an unresolved V gene, and the reason for the others is unknown. That table supplies the V and J calls and clone size; D and trimming were determined from the DNA. In this sample the table shows about 140,000 clones, less than 85% of which occur a single time. In total, the top ten clones hold 1.5% to 2% of the sample.

Relative to germline, V is missing 3 bases and J is missing 0 bases, with 5 bases of the junction outside any gene match. The germline V gene yields MGHDK for CDR1 and SYGVNS for CDR2. The CDR3 runs 17 amino acids, cysteine and phenylalanine included. The only DNA kept is the CDR3, 51 bases in frame from the first base. Worth noting for this clone: Its binding antigen is unknown. Base quality data are lacking; no much larger clone is found one base away.

The TCR originated in a man aged 35 to 55 in good health and CMV-seronegative. The sample was PBMCs. The chain employs TRBV25-1 and TRBJ2-6, with 7 bases matching TRBD1. The CDR3 corresponds to CASSEGQKSSGANVLTF. The DNA is as follows: TGTGCCAGCAGTGAGGGACAGAAGAGCTCTGGGGCCAACGTCCTGACTTTC.